Listed here is a single T cell receptor beta chain. Its target is unknown. Other DNA sequences in this specimen translate into the identical CDR3. This record belongs to a study of shared clonotypes between healthy human individuals. At the level of the study: Three plates each covered CD4 naive and memory; CD8 naive two, CD8 memory one.

Whole-study results and caveats: Collection of samples was limited to blood; tissue repertoires likely differ. Naive CD4 clonotype sharing across several donors was approximately 5%. Against clonotypes common to all four donors, non-shared ones had lower generation probabilities.

The germline V gene has CDR1 SGHDT and CDR2 YYEEEE. V shed 2 bases and J shed 0 bases, with 5 bases lying between them. The CDR3 consists of 13 residues. Profiling relied on immunoSEQ multiplex PCR, and the TCRdb table lists in-frame clones only, not all of them. Seen here are about 2 million clones, about 95% observed once, and the top ten hold 0.95% to 1.5%. CD8 cells regarded as naive lacked CD45RO, were positively chosen for CCR7, and omitted terminally differentiated effector memory CD45RA+ cells. The V and J genes are TRBV5-6 and TRBJ1-1; D call uncertain. Sequencing was done on a sample of naive CD8+ T cells sorted from blood. This TCR was recovered from a man between 18 and 35 years old in good health. The CDR3: CASSLTVNTEAFF. The CDR3 nucleotides are TGTGCCAGCAGCTTAACGGTGAACACTGAAGCTTTCTTT.